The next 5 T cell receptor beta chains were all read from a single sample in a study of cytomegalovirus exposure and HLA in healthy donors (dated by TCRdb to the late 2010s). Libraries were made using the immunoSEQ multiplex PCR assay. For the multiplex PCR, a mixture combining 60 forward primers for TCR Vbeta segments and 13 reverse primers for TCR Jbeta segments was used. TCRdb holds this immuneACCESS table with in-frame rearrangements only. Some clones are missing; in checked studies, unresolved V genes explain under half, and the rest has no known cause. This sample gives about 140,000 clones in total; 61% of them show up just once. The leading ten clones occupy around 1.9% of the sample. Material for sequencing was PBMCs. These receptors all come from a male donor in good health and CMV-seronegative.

The CDR3 DNA is TGTGCCAGCAGCGTACGGGGGGACCACACCGGGGAGCTGTTTTTT. It yields the protein CASSVRGDHTGELFF. The chain recombines TRBV9 with TRBJ2-2, with TRBD2 matching 7 bases. Germline CDR1 SGDLS, CDR2 YYNGEE. The CDR3 sequence is 15 residues long. V trimming: 1 base; J trimming: 3 bases; junction bases outside the gene matches: 3.

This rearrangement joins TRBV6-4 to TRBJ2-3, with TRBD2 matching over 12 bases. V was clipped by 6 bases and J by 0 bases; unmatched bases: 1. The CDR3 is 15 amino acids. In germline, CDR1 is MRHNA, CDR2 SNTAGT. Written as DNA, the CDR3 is TGTGCCAGCAGACTAGCGGGGGGAAGCACAGATACGCAGTATTTT. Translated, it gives CASRLAGGSTDTQYF.

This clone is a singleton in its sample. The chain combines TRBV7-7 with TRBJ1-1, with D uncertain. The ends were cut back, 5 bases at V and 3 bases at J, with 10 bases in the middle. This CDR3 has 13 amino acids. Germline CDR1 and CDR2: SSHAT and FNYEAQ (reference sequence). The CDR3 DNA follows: TGTGCCAGCAGCGCACCGGGTGACACTGAAGCTTTCTTT. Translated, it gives CASSAPGDTEAFF.

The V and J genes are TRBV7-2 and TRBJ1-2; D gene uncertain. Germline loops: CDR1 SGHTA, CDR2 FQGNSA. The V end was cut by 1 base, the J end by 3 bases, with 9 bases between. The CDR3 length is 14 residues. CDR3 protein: CASSLGRQDYGYTF. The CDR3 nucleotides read TGTGCCAGCAGCTTAGGGCGTCAGGACTATGGCTACACCTTC.

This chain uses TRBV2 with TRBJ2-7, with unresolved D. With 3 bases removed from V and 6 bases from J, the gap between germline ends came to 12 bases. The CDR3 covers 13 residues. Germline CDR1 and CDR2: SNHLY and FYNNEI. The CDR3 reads CASSDGYSSEQYF. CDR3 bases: TGTGCCAGCAGTGACGGTTATAGTAGCGAGCAGTACTTC.